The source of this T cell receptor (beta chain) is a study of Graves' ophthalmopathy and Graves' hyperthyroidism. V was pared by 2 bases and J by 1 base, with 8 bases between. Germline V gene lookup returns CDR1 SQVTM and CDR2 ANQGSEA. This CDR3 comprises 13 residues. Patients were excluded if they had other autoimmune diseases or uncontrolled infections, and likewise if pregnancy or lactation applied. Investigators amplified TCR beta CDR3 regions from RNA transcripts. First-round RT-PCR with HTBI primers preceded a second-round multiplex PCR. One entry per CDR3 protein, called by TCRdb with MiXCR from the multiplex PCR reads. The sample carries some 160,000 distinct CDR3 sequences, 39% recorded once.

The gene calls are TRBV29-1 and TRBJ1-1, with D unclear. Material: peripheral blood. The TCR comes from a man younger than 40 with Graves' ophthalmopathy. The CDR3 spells CSVETAPNTEAFF. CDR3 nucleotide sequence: TGCAGCGTTGAAACGGCACCGAACACTGAAGCTTTCTTT.